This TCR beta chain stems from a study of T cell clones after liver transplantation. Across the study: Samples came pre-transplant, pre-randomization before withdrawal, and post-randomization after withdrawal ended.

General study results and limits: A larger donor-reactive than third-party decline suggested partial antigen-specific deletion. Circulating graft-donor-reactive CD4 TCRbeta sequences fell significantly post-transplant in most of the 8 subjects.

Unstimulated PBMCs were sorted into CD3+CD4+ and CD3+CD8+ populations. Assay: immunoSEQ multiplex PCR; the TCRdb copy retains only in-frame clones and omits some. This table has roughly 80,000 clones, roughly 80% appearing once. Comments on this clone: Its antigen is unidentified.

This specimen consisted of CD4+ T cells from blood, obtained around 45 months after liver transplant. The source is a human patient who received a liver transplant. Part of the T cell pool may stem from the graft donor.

The CDR3 sequence is CASSLAGETGGTDTQYF. The CDR3, as DNA: TGCGCCAGCAGCTTGGCCGGCGAGACAGGGGGCACAGATACGCAGTATTTT. This rearrangement joins TRBV5-1 to TRBJ2-3; 8 positions match TRBD1. The germline V gene has CDR1 SGHRS and CDR2 YFSETQ. CDR3 size: 17 residues. Trimming at V came to 0 bases and at J to 1 base, leaving 7 bases not matched to a gene. Using reference TRBV5-1 and TRBJ2-3 for the parts outside the CDR3, the full variable domain is KAGVTQTPRYLIKTRGQQVTLSCSPISGHRSVSWYQQTPGQGLQFLFEYFSETQRNKGNFPGRFSGRQFSNSRSEMNVSTLELGDSALYLCASSLAGETGGTDTQYFGPGTRLTVL.